Listed below are T cell receptor beta chains from one sample, sequenced in a study of cytomegalovirus exposure and HLA in healthy donors. Sequenced by immunoSEQ multiplex PCR; TCRdb stores in-frame clones only, minus some. The sample holds over 150,000 clones, 70% to 80% seen once. The material sequenced was PBMCs. These receptors all stem from a man aged 35 to 55 in good health and CMV-seronegative. Both conserved end residues are part of each CDR3. Each record gives: CDR3 protein, V gene.

CASSKGTGGFQPQHF | TRBV6-5
CAWSSTNYGYTF | TRBV30
CARIRRQTGGRRRHTEAFF | TRBV6-4
CSGSTGLAEKLFF | TRBV29-1
CASSLVGGQGYDEQYF | TRBV7-9
CASASALVAGANGLTF | TRBV19
CASSYGESSYEQYF | TRBV6-5
CASSPPGQNSGNTIYF | TRBV18
CASSLWSSGRAVSTDTQYF | TRBV27
CASRMGQGGANGLTF | TRBV7-8
CASGLGAYEQYF | TRBV11-2
CATTEPGLFSDEQYF | TRBV10-3
CSVEDRSYGFSGNTIYF | TRBV29-1
CSSQIGKGNNEQFF | TRBV29-1
CSVEDGAGVAEQYF | TRBV29-1
CASRRQGLDGYTF | TRBV19
CASSEFGQPNYGYTF | TRBV6-1
CACQGSGQPQHF | TRBV30
CASSDGYRPYEQYF | TRBV2
CATGGVQDTQYF | TRBV28
CASSLIAGPSTDTQYF | TRBV5-1
CASSLLEGAHEQYF | TRBV7-9
CASSFPGQGNRGYTF | TRBV28
CASSSNMGGYF | TRBV28
CASSLVPAGDTQYF | TRBV5-5
CASSPKVADRVLSGANVLTF | TRBV7-8
CASSTAQTGLLYNEQFF | TRBV5-4
CASSIEPRREQFF | TRBV19
CASSIGFADTQYF | TRBV19